Reported below is one T cell receptor (beta chain). Antigen specificity is unknown. This entry belongs to a study of T cells in localized non-small cell lung cancer. V lost 0 bases and J lost 2; bases outside the gene matches: 6. The CDR3 consists of 16 residues. Germline V gene sequence: CDR1 MNHEY, CDR2 SVGAGI. The data were produced by immunoSEQ multiplex PCR, yet TCRdb's version contains in-frame clones alone and is incomplete. The sample records some 40,000 clones, around nine tenths being singletons. Study-wide findings and caveats: A median of about 54 of the top 100 tumor clones appeared in adjacent lung, which was paired and uninvolved.

The sequenced sample was peripheral blood, obtained before any cancer treatment. The V call is TRBV6-5, the J call TRBJ1-2; 7 nucleotides line up with TRBD1. The sequence was collected from an older female donor with stage I lung adenocarcinoma. This chain's CDR3 is CASSYSTGYENYGYTF. In nucleotides, the CDR3 is TGTGCCAGCAGTTACTCGACAGGGTACGAGAACTATGGCTACACCTTC.